The rows below give T cell receptor beta chains drawn from one sample of a study of shared clonotypes between healthy human individuals. TCRdb's copy holds only in-frame clones and misses some; the assay was immunoSEQ multiplex PCR. Altogether 110,000 or so clones are present, 55% to 70% being singletons, with the ten largest covering roughly 24%. Sequencing was performed on memory CD8+ T cells sorted from blood. The receptors shown here come from a woman younger than 45 in good health. The CDR3 runs from the conserved cysteine through the conserved F or W. Each record gives: D gene, J gene, clone size, V gene, CDR3 protein, CDR3 DNA. The D gene is left open where the match is weak. The size of a clone is reported for some rows only, either as once, few or many, or as a class for expanded clones.

.	TRBJ2-3	once	TRBV2	CASLIQLGGAANTDTQYF	TGTGCCAGCCTTATCCAACTCGGCGGGGCCGCCAACACAGATACGCAGTATTTT
TRBD1	TRBJ2-1	few	TRBV6-4	CASSMGQHNEQFF	TGTGCCAGCAGTATGGGACAGCACAATGAGCAGTTCTTC
.	TRBJ2-6	large	TRBV4-2	CASSQNSHGESGANVLTF	TGTGCCAGCAGCCAAAACAGTCACGGGGAATCTGGGGCCAACGTCCTGACTTTC
.	TRBJ2-5	.	TRBV27	CASSFLSAGPYQETQYF	TGTGCCAGCAGTTTTCTGAGCGCGGGGCCCTACCAAGAGACCCAGTACTTC
.	TRBJ1-3	.	TRBV6-6	CASSRTVLTSGNTIYF	TGTGCCAGCAGCCGGACAGTCTTGACCTCTGGAAACACCATATATTTT
TRBD2	TRBJ2-2	.	TRBV9	CASRKELAENTGELFF	TGTGCCAGCAGGAAGGAACTAGCGGAAAACACCGGGGAGCTGTTTTTT
.	TRBJ2-1	.	TRBV5-4	CASSLDGGNEQFF	TGTGCCAGCAGCTTGGATGGGGGAAATGAGCAGTTCTTC
.	TRBJ2-7	.	TRBV4-1	CASSMQLGTYEQYF	TGCGCCAGCAGCATGCAACTAGGAACCTACGAGCAGTACTTC
.	TRBJ1-2	.	TRBV5-5	CASSFLVLGYGYTF	TGTGCCAGCAGCTTTCTAGTCCTGGGTTATGGCTACACCTTC
TRBD2	TRBJ2-7	.	TRBV10-3	CAISWEGLVPSYEQYF	TGTGCCATCAGTTGGGAGGGACTAGTCCCTTCCTACGAGCAGTACTTC
TRBD1	TRBJ1-1	few	TRBV2	CASERDRDEAFF	TGTGCCAGCGAACGGGACAGGGATGAAGCTTTCTTT
.	TRBJ2-7	.	TRBV5-1	CASSSPDLGTYEQYF	TGCGCCAGCAGCTCCCCGGACTTGGGAACCTACGAGCAGTACTTC
.	TRBJ2-7	.	TRBV28	CASRSPGQRRQYF	TGTGCCAGCAGGTCCCCGGGGCAAAGGCGGCAGTACTTC
.	TRBJ2-7	.	TRBV7-8	CASSLGRQGIEQYF	TGTGCCAGCAGCTTAGGAAGGCAGGGTATCGAGCAGTACTTC
TRBD2	TRBJ2-3	.	TRBV7-3	CASSRASGSTDTQYF	TGTGCCAGCAGCCGGGCTAGCGGTAGCACAGATACGCAGTATTTT
TRBD1	TRBJ1-4	few	TRBV5-4	CASSSPGTGLDKLFF	TGTGCCAGCAGCTCACCCGGGACAGGGTTAGACAAACTGTTTTTT
TRBD1	TRBJ1-1	.	TRBV28	CASRDRGSMNTEAFF	TGTGCCAGCAGGGACAGGGGCTCCATGAACACTGAAGCTTTCTTT
.	TRBJ2-2	.	TRBV2	CASSDRDLTGELFF	TGTGCCAGCAGTGATAGGGACCTAACCGGGGAGCTGTTTTTT
.	TRBJ2-2	many	TRBV6-1	CASSERTGAPGELFF	TGTGCCAGCAGTGAAAGGACGGGAGCGCCCGGGGAGCTGTTTTTT
TRBD2	TRBJ2-7	.	TRBV5-1	CASSLGTSGFEQYF	TGCGCCAGCAGCCTCGGGACTAGCGGGTTCGAGCAGTACTTC
.	TRBJ2-2	.	TRBV5-1	CASSSKPGQWNTGELFF	TGCGCCAGCAGCTCGAAACCGGGACAATGGAACACCGGGGAGCTGTTTTTT
.	TRBJ1-4	.	TRBV27	CASSLVQSATNEKLFF	TGTGCCAGCAGTTTAGTGCAGTCTGCAACTAATGAAAAACTGTTTTTT
.	TRBJ2-7	.	TRBV27	CASSLWGGRSEQYF	TGTGCCAGCAGTTTATGGGGCGGACGGAGCGAGCAGTACTTC
TRBD2	TRBJ2-1	.	TRBV5-4	CASSLQALAGDNEQFF	TGTGCCAGCAGCTTGCAGGCACTAGCGGGAGACAATGAGCAGTTCTTC
.	TRBJ2-7	medium-sized	TRBV6-1	CASSESTAGRGSYEQYF	TGTGCCAGCAGTGAATCCACAGCTGGACGGGGGTCCTACGAGCAGTACTTC
.	TRBJ1-1	.	TRBV28	CASRKHRARGNTEAFF	TGTGCCAGCAGAAAACACAGGGCCCGAGGGAACACTGAAGCTTTCTTT
TRBD1	TRBJ1-2	once	TRBV11-2	CASSFSGGHYGYTF	TGTGCCAGCAGCTTCTCAGGGGGGCACTATGGCTACACCTTC
.	TRBJ1-3	.	TRBV4-1	CASSQDRGAGNTIYF	TGCGCCAGCAGCCAAGATCGGGGAGCTGGAAACACCATATATTTT
.	TRBJ2-3	.	TRBV28	CATGRTDTQYF	TGTGCCACAGGCCGCACAGATACGCAGTATTTT
.	TRBJ2-7	.	TRBV5-1	CASSLDWGRSEAYEQYF	TGCGCCAGCAGCTTGGATTGGGGACGATCTGAGGCCTACGAGCAGTACTTC
TRBD1	TRBJ2-3	many	TRBV7-8	CASSSNRGPTDTQYF	TGTGCCAGCAGCTCCAACAGGGGCCCCACAGATACGCAGTATTTT
TRBD1	TRBJ1-1	.	TRBV28	CASSSMWQGAEADTEAFF	TGTGCCAGCAGTTCTATGTGGCAGGGGGCGGAGGCGGACACTGAAGCTTTCTTT
.	TRBJ2-7	.	TRBV12-1	CASSSRDRAYEQYF	TGTGCCAGCAGCTCCCGGGACCGAGCCTACGAGCAGTACTTC
TRBD1	TRBJ2-7	.	TRBV6-5	CASSYGAGTGVYEQYF	TGTGCCAGCAGTTATGGTGCCGGGACAGGGGTGTACGAGCAGTACTTC
TRBD1	TRBJ1-6	few	TRBV25-1	CASSESVGTANSPLHF	TGTGCCAGCAGTGAATCAGTGGGGACAGCTAATTCACCCCTCCACTTT
.	TRBJ1-2	.	TRBV6-5	CAISEGANYGYTF	TGTGCCATCAGTGAGGGAGCTAACTATGGCTACACTTTC
.	TRBJ1-6	many	TRBV7-2	CASSPWGDSPLHF	TGTGCCAGCAGCCCCTGGGGGGATTCACCCCTCCACTTT
TRBD2	TRBJ2-5	.	TRBV30	CAWSWLAGEQETQYF	TGTGCCTGGAGCTGGCTAGCGGGGGAACAAGAGACCCAGTACTTC
TRBD1	TRBJ1-6	many	TRBV28	CASSTDRVTSPLHF	TGTGCCAGCAGTACGGACAGGGTAACTTCACCCCTCCACTTT
TRBD2	TRBJ2-7	.	TRBV28	CASKKAGETSGEQYF	TGTGCCAGCAAGAAAGCGGGAGAGACCTCTGGGGAGCAGTACTTC
.	TRBJ2-1	many	TRBV27	CASSLGRHNEQFF	TGTGCCAGCAGCCTGGGGCGGCACAATGAGCAGTTCTTC
.	TRBJ2-3	.	TRBV28	CASSPTEWTGDTQYF	TGTGCCAGCAGTCCTACGGAATGGACGGGAGATACGCAGTATTTT
.	TRBJ1-5	.	TRBV4-1	CASSQGLWGVGQPQHF	TGCGCCAGCAGCCAAGGTCTCTGGGGGGTGGGGCAGCCCCAGCATTTT
.	TRBJ2-2	.	TRBV5-6	CASSLISAPNTGELFF	TGTGCCAGCAGCTTGATTTCAGCCCCGAACACCGGGGAGCTGTTTTTT
.	TRBJ2-3	once	TRBV7-2	CASSPPAATQYF	TGTGCCAGCAGCCCGCCTGCTGCTACGCAGTATTTT
TRBD2	TRBJ2-5	.	TRBV4-1	CASSHPTGGEETQYF	TGCGCCAGCAGCCACCCCACGGGGGGAGAAGAGACCCAGTACTTC
.	TRBJ2-1	.	TRBV6-4	CASSHEADSYNEQFF	TGTGCCAGCAGCCACGAGGCGGACTCCTACAATGAGCAGTTCTTC
.	TRBJ2-5	.	TRBV9	CASSFGWGQETQYF	TGTGCCAGCAGCTTTGGGTGGGGTCAAGAGACCCAGTACTTC
TRBD1	TRBJ1-5	.	TRBV28	CASSHTYRGDQPQHF	TGTGCCAGCAGTCATACGTACAGGGGGGATCAGCCCCAGCATTTT
.	TRBJ2-5	.	TRBV14	CASSPRIRFRETQYF	TGTGCCAGCAGCCCAAGAATAAGGTTTCGGGAGACCCAGTACTTC
.	TRBJ1-4	.	TRBV6-6	CASSFGQEGEKLFF	TGTGCCAGCAGTTTTGGGCAGGAGGGTGAAAAACTGTTTTTT
.	TRBJ1-4	.	TRBV15	CATSTGHNEKLFF	TGTGCCACCAGCACGGGGCATAATGAAAAACTGTTTTTT
TRBD1	TRBJ2-2	.	TRBV27	CASSLIQGAPRELFF	TGTGCCAGCAGTTTAATACAGGGGGCTCCGAGGGAGCTGTTTTTT
TRBD2	TRBJ2-1	.	TRBV9	CASSVGLAIVEQFF	TGTGCCAGCAGCGTGGGACTAGCGATCGTCGAGCAGTTCTTC